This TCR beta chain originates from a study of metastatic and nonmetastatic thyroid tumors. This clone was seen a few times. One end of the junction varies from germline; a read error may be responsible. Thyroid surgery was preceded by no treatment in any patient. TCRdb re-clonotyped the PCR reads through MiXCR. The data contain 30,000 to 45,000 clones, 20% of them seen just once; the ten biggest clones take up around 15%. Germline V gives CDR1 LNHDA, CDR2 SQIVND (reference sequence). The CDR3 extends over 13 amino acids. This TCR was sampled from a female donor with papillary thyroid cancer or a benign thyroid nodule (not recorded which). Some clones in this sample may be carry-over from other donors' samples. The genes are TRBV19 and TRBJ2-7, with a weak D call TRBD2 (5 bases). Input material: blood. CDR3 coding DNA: TGTGCAAGTAGTAACTCCGGGAACTACGAGCAGTGCTTC. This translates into CASSNSGNYEQCF.